The 2 T cell receptor beta chains given below trace back to one sample, sequenced in a study of identical twins. Each CDR3 protein is one row after TCRdb ran MiXCR on the 5' RACE reads. The sample includes 210,000 or so distinct CDR3 sequences, 7.5% of them seen just once. These records were also assigned to another study, of yellow fever vaccine responses in identical twins.

The sequenced sample was memory (CD45RO+) T cells sorted from blood. These receptors originate from a woman aged 18 to 35 in good health.

Many counts were recorded for this clonotype. This chain uses TRBV28 with TRBJ1-2; no definite D call. Trimming stripped 5 bases from V and 4 bases from J, with 11 bases between. Germline-derived CDR1 and CDR2 are MDHEN and SYDVKM. This CDR3 has 13 residues. CDR3 sequence: CASSQTSVYGYTF. The CDR3 DNA reads as TGTGCCAGCAGTCAAACCTCGGTCTATGGCTACACCTTC.

This clonotype was found a few times. V is TRBV5-6 and J is TRBJ2-7; D unresolved. V was pared by 5 bases and J by 2 bases, with 8 bases between. The germline V gene has CDR1 SGHDT and CDR2 YYEEEE. CDR3 length: 12 amino acids. CDR3 protein: CASSIGAYEQYF. In DNA form, the CDR3 reads TGTGCCAGCAGTATCGGAGCCTACGAGCAGTACTTC. The variable domain in full, with the rest retrieved from reference TRBV5-6 and TRBJ2-7, is DAGVTQSPTHLIKTRGQQVTLRCSPKSGHDTVSWYQQALGQGPQFIFQYYEEEERQRGNFPDRFSGHQFPNYSSELNVNALLLGDSALYLCASSIGAYEQYFGPGTRLTVT.